This entry features one T cell receptor beta chain sequence. This clone's antigen is unknown. No clone much larger than this one lies a single base away; base qualities are absent. This record comes from a study of cytomegalovirus exposure and HLA in healthy donors (dated by TCRdb to about 2017). General notes on the study: An earlier analysis of 587 of the donors reported approximately 290 Gb of sequence data and roughly 100 million unique TCR beta sequences from 150 million to 200 million T cells. An early release that covered about 600 HLA-typed donors contained around 330 gigabases of sequencing data and about 93 million unique TCR sequences. Of the roughly 410 genotyped donors, 80% to 90% were placed in the genetic ancestry cluster associated with self-reported Caucasian donors. The study aimed to test whether cataloging public T cell receptors could reveal signatures of past pathogen exposure. Using immunosequencing, the study profiled T cell repertoires from about 610 subjects and related those repertoires to cytomegalovirus serostatus. A separate validation cohort of 100 to 150 different subjects was used in addition to the approximately 640-subject first cohort. To predict cytomegalovirus infection status, the study combined high-throughput TCR immunosequencing, statistical association of individual TCRs with disease status, and machine learning. A later analysis re-examined previously published TCR beta repertoires from hundreds of donors and added high-resolution HLA genotyping to investigate patterns of TCR occurrence. In the later analysis, no new phenotypic data were used to find candidate immune exposures; instead, reliance was placed on TCR beta sequences and their occurrence across donors. An earlier analysis of several hundred of the donors applied high-throughput TCR beta sequencing to assess whether each TCR beta V gene segment acted as functional or pseudogenic. Donor age, sex, ethnicity and CMV serostatus were compiled alongside the repertoire data. A later genetic analysis used genome-wide SNP genotypes for about 65% of the 666 donors, treating that subset as a discovery cohort. Every repertoire in the discovery cohort had been generated on one and the same sequencing platform. HLA typing covered class I and class II loci at four-digit resolution. The number of donors typed differed by locus, with roughly 629-640 for A, B, C, DRB1 and DQB1, around 500 for DQA1, over 600 for DPA1, and 472 for DPB1. Because of strong linkage in the cohort, roughly five DR-DQ haplotypes were treated as single units for association and clustering. Among 300 to 500 genotyped donors of the cohort, an average of roughly 230,000 unique TCR beta nucleotide sequences was sequenced per donor, of which roughly 18% were non-productive. General findings and caveats noted by the study authors: In a later analysis, HLA-associated TCR beta chains showed more clonal expansion and lower generation probabilities than non-associated chains that were equally common. Linkage disequilibrium might explain the correlated functional status among segregating V segments, but an unknown experimental factor could not be ruled out. For the cohort, immune exposure information was limited to CMV serostatus. A later genetic analysis reported fewer N-insertions in productive TCRs among donors in an Asian-associated ancestry cluster than the approximately 700-donor mean. Some IMGT-functional V segments, including TRBV6-2 and TRBV6-3, could not be told apart with the 87-base-pair reads, so those segments were excluded. When HLA alleles, especially DR and DQ, strongly co-occurred, attributing TCR associations to individual alleles was difficult. An earlier analysis of several hundred of the donors showed that most TCR beta V segments appeared in productive rearrangements either about 87% or about 30% of the time, which broadly matched IMGT annotations. Most TCR sequences were observed very rarely across donors, whereas some public TCRs were present in many individuals. The presence/absence analyses assumed that sequencing depth was roughly uniform across donors, and that assumption may not be true. In a later analysis, over 15,000 TCR beta sequences were associated with specific HLA alleles at a false discovery rate of 0.05. A later analysis reported that several top co-occurrence clusters appeared linked to parvovirus B19, influenza, CMV and Epstein-Barr virus. This cohort had only TCR beta chains sequenced, and the lack of alpha or paired-chain data limited which features could be detected. In both the original and validation cohorts, the classifier was reported to diagnose cytomegalovirus status with high specificity and sensitivity. A further reported finding was that TCR beta sequences accurately predicted the HLA-A and HLA-B alleles for most subjects in the first cohort. In vitro tests confirmed that three of the cytomegalovirus-associated TCR beta chains recognize cytomegalovirus antigens. Because HLA typing was missing for some donors at each locus, association tests included only the typed subset. The study listed 150 to 200 TCR beta chains as associated with cytomegalovirus. In a later analysis, TCR association rates were found to vary across HLA loci, with the most associated TCRs seen for DRB1 alleles and the fewest for HLA-C alleles. In a later analysis, most CMV-associated TCR beta chains were found to appear HLA-restricted, with HLA associations seemingly driven largely by CMV exposure. Because counts were too low, some 17 rarely observed V segments, including chromosome 9 orphons, were excluded from the earlier analysis of about 500 of the donors. The authors suggested that the approach could potentially be extended to other disease states and immunological phenotypes. A later genetic analysis associated a missense DCLRE1C variant with V-gene and J-gene trimming of TCR beta chains, and an independent cohort replicated the association. The sequencing pipeline was judged likely to have produced a cluster of highly shared sequence variants as a technical artifact.

The cohort consisted of some 730 healthy bone marrow donors. All cohort members were sampled while nominally healthy, although unrecorded immune exposures were likely present. The donor tested CMV seropositive, placing the donor among the 310 or so seropositive members of the cohort. A peripheral blood sample was provided by each donor, and peripheral blood mononuclear cells were used for TCR beta sequencing. The Qiagen DNeasy Blood Extraction Kit was used to extract genomic DNA from the blood cell samples. From a lookup of the germline V gene (reference sequence), CDR1 and CDR2 are LNHDA and SQIVND. Here V drops 5 bases and J drops 9 bases, and the junction holds 12 bases not matched to any gene. From its cysteine to its phenylalanine, the CDR3 spans 16 amino acids. The kept DNA is CDR3 alone, 48 bases in frame from the first base. The library relied on the immunoSEQ multiplex PCR assay. For the multiplex PCR, a mixture combining 60 forward primers for TCR Vbeta segments and 13 reverse primers for TCR Jbeta segments was used. The CDR3 region of rearranged TCR beta genes was amplified from genomic DNA with a multiplex PCR assay. Amplified TCR beta libraries were sequenced as 87-base-pair reads on the Illumina HiSeq System. From the authors' description of their analysis: A later analysis tallied about 77 million unique TCR beta chains across the 666 repertoires, and roughly 11 million of those chains were shared by two or more donors. To remove PCR and sequencing errors, raw reads were error-corrected and collapsed into unique sequences using a nearest-neighbor algorithm that merged closely related sequences. To assign V, D and J gene segments, CDR3 sequences were aligned to IMGT reference sequences. For a sequence to be retained, at least a six-nucleotide match to both a V gene segment and a J gene segment was required. A rearrangement counted as productive if the CDR3 had no stop codons and remained in frame with V and J, and every other rearrangement counted as non-productive. Following IMGT convention, CDR3 was defined as the stretch from the second conserved V-encoded cysteine to the conserved J-encoded phenylalanine. The earlier analysis of approximately 590 of the donors excluded any sequence lacking an unambiguous match to a single V gene segment. In an earlier analysis of some 590 of the donors, a V segment was called functional when productive rearrangements were above 56.7%, and segregating when the standard deviation between donors exceeded 5%. A statistical classification framework was developed to diagnose cytomegalovirus status using the catalog of TCR beta chain sequences. V and J gene assignment, in a later analysis, came from comparing TCR nucleotide sequences with IMGT/GENE-DB human TR gene sequences. The TCRdist pipeline was used in a later analysis to assign CDR3 sequences and most-parsimonious VDJ recombination scenarios. A later analysis defined each TCR beta chain by its CDR3 amino acid sequence plus V-gene family, and excluded reads lacking a unique V-gene family. As a way to deal with suspected cross-contamination and a sequencing artifact, a later analysis dropped 450 to 600 nucleotide sequences that were highly shared and had low generation probability. For each public chain, a later analysis derived a clonal expansion index from normalized ranks of inferred template counts within each repertoire. A later analysis computed generation probabilities with a VDJ recombination model fitted to out-of-frame rearrangements, and checked the results against IGoR. Hypergeometric tests were used in a later analysis to score TCR-TCR, TCR-HLA and TCR-CMV co-occurrence, with a repertoire-size bias correction applied to the TCR pairs. A later analysis estimated false discovery rates by permuting HLA or CMV assignments 20 times. In a later analysis, co-occurring TCRs were grouped using DBSCAN, and TCRdist sequence similarity was added for clustering within HLA-allele-positive subsets. Co-occurrence clustering excluded repertoires with fewer than 30,000 or more than 120,000 public chains, plus five with anomalous nucleotide sharing. Entries here come from immuneACCESS through TCRdb and include only in-frame sequences with V and J called. Some clones fail to appear in such tables; in the studies checked, an unresolved V gene covers under half of the shortfall, and the cause of the remainder is unknown. V, J and clone size are those of that table, while D and trimming were read from the DNA. In this sample the table shows approximately 160,000 clones, 80% of which occur a single time. The ten largest clonotypes hold around 4.3% of the sample.

Material: PBMCs. The TCR originated in a woman aged 50 to 60 in good health and CMV-seropositive. Recombination connected TRBV19 to TRBJ1-5, with TRBD1 identical over 11 junction bases. The CDR3: CASSAQDRGRVWPQHF. The nucleotide sequence is TGTGCCAGTAGTGCCCAGGACAGGGGGCGGGTATGGCCCCAGCATTTT.